The clone carrying this T cell receptor (beta chain) was detected many times. From the PCR reads, TCRdb called clonotypes with MiXCR, one entry per CDR3 protein. The table includes over 600,000 distinct CDR3 sequences, nearly 20% detected once. The data belong to a study of molecular identifiers for immune sequencing clone quantification. CDR3 length: 14 residues. After removal of 7 bases from V and 6 bases from J, the junction contained 7 bases not matched to a gene. The source is a human donor in good health. Some libraries in this study had Jurkat cell RNA spiked in. The gene calls are TRBV23-1 and TRBJ1-5; 9 bases are a match to TRBD1. TRBV23-1 has ORF status, its function being uncertain. Sequencing was carried out using naive CD8+ T cells from blood, with Jurkat cell RNA spiked in. Subset in this sample: FACS-sorted CD8+CD4-CCR7+CD45RA+ naive T cells. Here the CDR3 reads CASKTGGGGQPQHF. CDR3 DNA sequence: TGCGCCAGCAAGACAGGGGGTGGGGGTCAGCCCCAGCATTTT.